Below, 7 T cell receptor beta chains from the same sample are listed, as sequenced in a study of shared clonotypes between healthy human individuals. Generated by immunoSEQ multiplex PCR, the TCRdb table keeps only in-frame clones and is missing some. Of roughly 2.5 million clones listed, just over 90% are singletons. The source material was naive CD4+ T cells sorted from blood. Subset defined: CD45RA+ positively selected. The receptors were sampled from a man aged 18 to 30 in good health.

The V call is TRBV11-2, the J call TRBJ2-5, with TRBD2 matching 7 bases. V was pared by 1 base and J by 4 bases, with 3 bases of the junction left unmatched. This CDR3 is 14 amino acids long. Germline V CDR1 and CDR2: SGHAT, FQNNGV. The CDR3 coding sequence is TGTGCCAGCAGCTTAGGCCTAGCGGTAGAGACCCAGTACTTC. It yields the protein CASSLGLAVETQYF.

The chain carries TRBV4-3 and TRBJ2-3; TRBD2 aligns across 7 bases. This CDR3 region has 16 residues. CDR1 and CDR2 from the germline V gene are LGHNA and YSLEER. V lost 0 bases and J lost 3; bases outside the gene matches: 6. The CDR3 DNA reads TGCGCCAGCAGCCAAGATGTACGGACTAGTACAGATACGCAGTATTTT. This sequence encodes CASSQDVRTSTDTQYF.

The V and J genes are TRBV18 and TRBJ1-1, with TRBD1 matching over 10 bases. Germline V gene sequence: CDR1 KGHSH, CDR2 LQKENI. The CDR3 totals 15 residues. V was pared by 6 bases and J by 4 bases, with 8 bases of the junction left unmatched. The DNA for the CDR3 is TGTGCCAGCTCGGCGACAGGGGGCGAGGGCACTGAAGCTTTCTTT. Protein: CASSATGGEGTEAFF.

This chain links TRBV18 with TRBJ2-7, with D perhaps TRBD1 or TRBD2 (5 bases each). Trimming pared 6 bases from V and 6 bases from J, leaving 27 bases between. CDR3 size: 17 residues. Per germline, CDR1 KGHSH and CDR2 LQKENI. Here the CDR3 reads CASSPPPGLGNQGEQYF. CDR3 DNA: TGTGCCAGCTCCCCTCCTCCGGGGTTAGGCAACCAGGGCGAGCAGTACTTC.

The V gene is TRBV2, the J gene TRBJ1-5, with D unclear. Germline V lookup: CDR1 SNHLY, CDR2 FYNNEI. V dropped 8 bases and J dropped 7 bases, with 21 bases sitting between them. This CDR3 spans 15 amino acids. The CDR3 protein is CASGSEGVNYQPQHF. CDR3 nucleotide sequence: TGTGCCAGCGGGTCAGAGGGCGTAAATTACCAGCCCCAGCATTTT.

V and J are TRBV28 and TRBJ2-1; the match to TRBD2 covers 8 bases. The J segment lost 5 bases and the V segment lost 6 bases, leaving 12 bases of the junction unmatched. CDR3 length: 16 amino acids. Germline values: CDR1 MDHEN, CDR2 SYDVKM. As DNA, the CDR3 is TGTGCCAGCAGCCTGGTTGTAGCGGGGTCCCACAATGAGCAGTTCTTC. It is translated as CASSLVVAGSHNEQFF.

V usage is TRBV28 and J usage is TRBJ2-7; D call uncertain. Germline CDR1 reads MDHEN; CDR2 reads SYDVKM. V was clipped by 2 bases and J by 3 bases, with 8 bases between them. The CDR3 is 13 residues long. Here the CDR3 reads CASSLPKGYEQYF. The CDR3 DNA is TGTGCCAGCAGTTTACCGAAAGGCTACGAGCAGTACTTC.